Each of the 24 T cell receptor beta chains below was sequenced from the same sample in a study of human T cells and chemical hapten exposure. TCRdb recomputed calls from the RACE reads with MiXCR, one row per CDR3 protein. This table holds fewer than 100,000 distinct CDR3 sequences, roughly 10% found once. The time point here: patch test 2, 6 weeks after DPC sensitization. Documented treatment: therapeutic diphenylcyclopropenone sensitization with weekly scalp DPC. Sequences were derived from whole blood, sampled in connection with sensitization to the hapten diphenylcyclopropenone (DPC). These receptors were collected from a man aged 18 to 29 with alopecia areata. Some clones in this sample may be carry-over from other donors' samples.

This clonotype was detected many times. V and J are TRBV7-9 and TRBJ1-2, with 7 nucleotides matching TRBD1. Germline V gene sequence: CDR1 SEHNR, CDR2 FQNEAQ (reference sequence). V was pared by 5 bases and J by 4 bases, with 10 bases of the junction left unmatched. The CDR3 length is 15 residues. In DNA, the CDR3 is TGTGCCAGCAGCCTGTACAGGGGAACTTCCTATGGCTACACCTTC. This gives the protein CASSLYRGTSYGYTF.

This clonotype was detected a few times. V usage is TRBV11-2 and J usage is TRBJ2-7; perhaps TRBD2 as D (6 bases). Trimming pared 4 bases from V and 9 bases from J, leaving 13 bases between. Germline-derived CDR1 and CDR2 are SGHAT and FQNNGV. This CDR3 is 12 amino acids long. CDR3 bases: TGTGCCAGCAGCTCGGGACTTCATCTGCAGTACTTC. This gives the protein CASSSGLHLQYF.

In its sample, this clonotype was seen a few times. The chain is built from TRBV29-1 and TRBJ2-5, with D possibly matching TRBD1 (6 bases). The germline V gene has CDR1 SQVTM and CDR2 ANQGSEA. V was pared by 5 bases and J by 0 bases, with 19 bases between. The CDR3 consists of 16 residues. The CDR3 DNA sequence: TGCAGCGTTTCGCTGCCCCGGGACACTAACCAAGAGACCCAGTACTTC. This gives the protein CSVSLPRDTNQETQYF.

V is TRBV7-9 and J is TRBJ2-7; 10 bases line up with TRBD1. The CDR3 spans 16 residues. V dropped 1 base and J dropped 2; count of bases not matched to a gene: 5. The germline V gene has CDR1 SEHNR and CDR2 FQNEAQ (reference sequence). CDR3 nucleotide sequence: TGTGCCAGCAGCTTAGTTCCGGGACAGGGGACCTACGAGCAGTACTTC. Residues: CASSLVPGQGTYEQYF.

The sample holds a few counts of this clonotype. The chain couples TRBV7-2 to TRBJ1-1; D remains unclear. V was cut by 5 bases and J by 0 bases, with 10 bases left in between. CDR1 SGHTA and CDR2 FQGNSA come from the germline V gene. The CDR3 is made up of 14 amino acids. CDR3 coding DNA: TGTGCCAGCAGCCCCACGGTCATGAACACTGAAGCTTTCTTT. It is translated as CASSPTVMNTEAFF.

This clonotype has ten or more counts. The chain carries TRBV7-3 and TRBJ2-2; 7 bases match TRBD1. The V segment lost 6 bases and the J segment 4 bases; nucleotides outside the gene matches: 2. Germline CDR1 is SGHTA and CDR2 is FQGTGA. The CDR3 loop spans 13 amino acids. In nucleotides, the CDR3 is TGTGCCAGCAGAGGGACAGTCACCGGGGAGCTGTTTTTT. Amino acid sequence: CASRGTVTGELFF.

This clonotype was counted at least ten times. The chain combines TRBV10-3 with TRBJ2-7; 12 nucleotides match TRBD1. Germline values: CDR1 ENHRY, CDR2 SYGVKD. Losses at the gene ends were 4 bases for V and 5 bases for J; bases not matched to a gene: 3. This CDR3 spans 14 amino acids. CDR3 DNA sequence: TGTGCCATCAGTGGGGGACAGGGGGCTGACGAGCAGTACTTC. Encoded protein: CAISGGQGADEQYF.

The sample holds many counts of this clonotype. CDR3 DNA sequence: TGTGCCACCCTGATCGGGGGTAGTCCCCGCTTTGAAAGAACCTTC. It encodes CATLIGGSPRFERTF. The chain recombines TRBV2 with TRBJ1-2; possibly TRBD1 for D (5 bases). Looked up from germline, CDR1 is SNHLY and CDR2 is FYNNEI. V lost 10 bases, J lost 14 bases, and 32 bases lay in between. The CDR3 consists of 15 residues. The entire variable domain, with the rest obtained from reference TRBV2 and TRBJ1-2, is as follows: EPEVTQTPSHQVTQMGQEVILRCVPISNHLYFYWYRQILGQKVEFLVSFYNNEISEKSEIFDDQFSVERPDGSNFTLKIRSTKLEDSAMYFCATLIGGSPRFERTFGSGTRLTVV.

This clonotype has ten or more counts. V usage is TRBV29-1 and J usage is TRBJ2-2; D gene ambiguous. From germline, CDR1 is SQVTM and CDR2 ANQGSEA. V gave up 7 bases and J gave up 2 bases, with 11 bases separating them. The CDR3 covers 13 residues. The CDR3 bases are TGCAGCGCCCGCCCGGAAAACACCGGGGAGCTGTTTTTT. Translating gives CSARPENTGELFF.

The sample holds a few counts of this clonotype. This chain uses TRBV3-1 with TRBJ2-6; D is ambiguous. This CDR3 has 16 amino acids. V lost 1 base and J 0 bases, leaving 7 bases between the germline ends. Germline V gives CDR1 LGHDT, CDR2 YNNKEL (reference sequence). Written as DNA, the CDR3 is TGTGCCAGCAGCCAAGGGGTGGCCTCTGGGGCCAACGTCCTGACTTTC. Translation: CASSQGVASGANVLTF.

This clonotype came up many times. V is TRBV12-5 and J is TRBJ2-1, with 8 positions matching TRBD1. The CDR3 totals 17 residues. Germline trimming cut 1 base from V and 0 bases from J; bases unmatched to any gene: 5. CDR1 and CDR2 (germline): LGHNT, FRNRAP. CDR3 sequence reads: CASGLAGQGNSYNEQFF. The CDR3 coding sequence is TGTGCTAGTGGTTTGGCCGGACAGGGTAACTCCTACAATGAGCAGTTCTTC. Full variable domain (outside the CDR3, taken from reference TRBV12-5 and TRBJ2-1): DARVTQTPRHKVTEMGQEVTMRCQPILGHNTVFWYRQTMMQGLELLAYFRNRAPLDDSGMPKDRFSAEMPDATLATLKIQPSEPRDSAVYFCASGLAGQGNSYNEQFFGPGTRLTVL.

The genes are TRBV10-3 and TRBJ1-2; D is perhaps TRBD1 (5 bases). CDR1 and CDR2 (germline): ENHRY, SYGVKD. This CDR3 is built from 14 residues. Trimming took off 2 bases at V and 4 bases at J, with 11 bases between the two ends. The CDR3 sequence: CAISEPGRRYGYTF. DNA for the CDR3: TGTGCCATCAGTGAGCCAGGGCGTCGCTATGGCTACACCTTC.

J is TRBJ2-7 and V is TRBV7-2, with D tentatively TRBD2 (5 bases). The germline V gene has CDR1 SGHTA and CDR2 FQGNSA. This CDR3 spans 12 amino acids. V was shortened by 4 bases and J by 4 bases, with 8 bases between the two germline ends. CDR3 in DNA: TGTGCCAGCAGCTCGGGGATTTACGAGCAGTACTTC. As protein: CASSSGIYEQYF.

This clonotype was detected a few times. V usage is TRBV29-1 and J usage is TRBJ2-2; TRBD2 is a possible D gene (6 bases). Germline loops: CDR1 SQVTM, CDR2 ANQGSEA. This CDR3 contains 11 residues. The CDR3 loop is CVGSGSGELFF. In DNA, the CDR3 is TGCGTCGGCAGCGGGTCCGGGGAGCTGTTTTTT.

The table lists this clonotype with many counts. This chain's CDR3 is CASTLGVGNTEAFF. CDR3 sequence (DNA): TGTGCCAGCACCCTAGGGGTAGGGAACACTGAAGCTTTCTTT. This sequence joins TRBV9 and TRBJ1-1; tentative D call: TRBD1 (5 bases). The germline V and J ends were trimmed by 6 bases and 1 base, with 13 bases remaining between them. Germline CDR1 is SGDLS and CDR2 is YYNGEE. The CDR3 totals 14 residues.

This clonotype was detected many times. This chain joins TRBV7-2 and TRBJ1-2, with D uncertain. The CDR3 runs 14 residues. Per the germline V gene, CDR1 is SGHTA and CDR2 is FQGNSA. V lost 4 bases and J lost 2, with 11 bases in between. The CDR3: CASSSAPGNYGYTF. Written as DNA, the CDR3 is TGTGCCAGCAGCTCAGCTCCGGGGAACTATGGCTACACCTTC.

The sample holds a few counts of this clonotype. The chain has TRBV9 and TRBJ1-4, with no clear D. The CDR3 totals 17 residues. Trimming stripped 0 bases from V and 0 bases from J, with 12 bases between. The V gene's germline CDR1 is SGDLS and CDR2 YYNGEE. The chain's CDR3 is CASSVANHFATNEKLFF. CDR3 DNA sequence: TGTGCCAGCAGCGTAGCTAACCACTTCGCAACTAATGAAAAACTGTTTTTT.

This clonotype has at least ten counts. V and J are TRBV11-2 and TRBJ2-3; D not resolved. The germline gives CDR1 SGHAT, CDR2 FQNNGV. V lost 2 bases to trimming and J lost 0 bases, with 6 bases between them. This CDR3 has 14 amino acids. CDR3 in amino acids: CASSLSVSTDTQYF. CDR3 nucleotides: TGTGCCAGCAGCTTATCAGTTAGCACAGATACGCAGTATTTT.

There are many counts of this clonotype. The chain carries TRBV5-1 and TRBJ2-2; D possibly corresponds to TRBD1 (6 bases). This CDR3 comprises 17 residues. Trimming took 0 bases from V and 0 from J, leaving 12 bases between them. Germline CDR1 reads SGHRS; CDR2 reads YFSETQ. The chain's CDR3 is CASSLAPGTPNTGELFF. For the CDR3, the DNA is TGCGCCAGCAGCTTGGCCCCCGGGACACCGAACACCGGGGAGCTGTTTTTT.

The genes are TRBV28 and TRBJ2-5; a weak D match, TRBD2 (6 bases). In germline, CDR1 is MDHEN, CDR2 SYDVKM. CDR3 length: 14 amino acids. Trimming removed 6 bases at V and 7 bases at J, with 18 bases between. The CDR3, as DNA: TGTGCCAGCAGACCAGAGGACTGGAGGGGGACCCAGTACTTC. The encoded protein is CASRPEDWRGTQYF.

This clonotype was seen repeatedly, ten times or more. CDR3 nucleotides: TGCGCCAGCAGCCCATTGAGACCTGGGAATACGCAGTATTTT. It codes for CASSPLRPGNTQYF. The J gene is TRBJ2-3, the V gene TRBV4-1; D uncertain. The CDR3 is made up of 14 amino acids. CDR1 MGHRA and CDR2 YSYEKL come from the germline V gene. The V and J ends lost 4 bases and 7 bases respectively, with 15 bases between them.

Only a few counts were recorded for this clonotype. The chain is built from TRBV6-1 and TRBJ1-1; D ambiguous. The V and J ends lost 6 bases and 11 bases respectively, with 16 bases between them. The CDR3 extends over 12 amino acids. The V gene's germline CDR1 is MNHNS and CDR2 SASEGT. The CDR3 reads CASRRIGPNAFF. CDR3 bases: TGTGCCAGCAGGAGGATCGGCCCGAACGCTTTCTTT.

This chain joins TRBV10-1 and TRBJ2-7; 7 nucleotides align to TRBD2. Trimming at V came to 4 bases and at J to 2 bases, leaving 5 bases not matched to a gene. The CDR3 totals 14 residues. The germline V gene has CDR1 WNHNN and CDR2 SYGVQD (reference sequence). DNA for the CDR3: TGCGCCAGCAGTGCCCTAGCGGAAACCTACGAGCAGTACTTC. The encoded protein is CASSALAETYEQYF.

This clonotype was detected many times. The chain employs TRBV7-2 and TRBJ2-7, with a possible D match to TRBD2 (6 bases). Trimming took off 5 bases at V and 1 base at J, with 15 bases between the two ends. The CDR3 is made up of 15 amino acids. Germline V gene sequence: CDR1 SGHTA, CDR2 FQGNSA. CDR3 DNA sequence: TGTGCCAGCAGCCTTGGGACTTCCCTATCCTACGAGCAGTACTTC. It yields the protein CASSLGTSLSYEQYF. The full variable domain, in which reference TRBV7-2 and TRBJ2-7 provide the parts outside the CDR3, is GAGVSQSPSNKVTEKGKDVELRCDPISGHTALYWYRQSLGQGLEFLIYFQGNSAPDKSGLPSDRFSAERTGGSVSTLTIQRTQQEDSAVYLCASSLGTSLSYEQYFGPGTRLTVT.